One TCR beta chain is described in this entry. Its antigen remains unknown. These data are taken from a study of early T cells in non-severe SARS-CoV-2 infection. Study in general: Sequencing targeted bulk RNA from unsorted whole blood, leaving chains unpaired. Study-wide results and limits: VDJdb matching favored anti-spike CD8 responses, missing private and CD4 specificities.

Unique molecular identifiers were added to individual cDNA molecules. TCRdb re-analysed the 5' RACE reads in MiXCR, keeping a single row per CDR3 protein. The data contain 70,000 or so distinct CDR3 sequences, 9% to 15% of them singletons. Specimen: whole blood. This clonotype originated in an adult who was a healthcare worker with PCR-confirmed SARS-CoV-2 infection or an uninfected control (not recorded which).

The DNA of the CDR3 is TGTGCCACCAGCAGAGGGTGGGGGGAGACCCAGTACTTC. Residues: CATSRGWGETQYF. This chain uses TRBV15 with TRBJ2-5; either TRBD1 or TRBD2 may supply D (5 bases each). Trimming took off 1 base at V and 5 bases at J, with 8 bases between the two ends. The CDR3 totals 13 residues. CDR1 is LNHNV and CDR2 is YYDKDF in the germline V gene (reference sequence).